Presented here are 30 T cell receptor beta chains from one specimen sequenced in a study of T cell repertoires in cytomegalovirus infection. MiXCR, run by TCRdb on the reads, gives a single entry per CDR3 protein. This table has approximately 110,000 distinct CDR3 sequences, 25% to 35% appearing once. What these receptors recognize is not known. Here the sequenced sample was CD8+ T cells from cultured PBMCs, taken from culture after CMV antigen stimulation. The receptors stem from a human donor in good health (CMV status not recorded). Some clones in this sample may be carry-over from other donors' samples.

This clonotype has only a few counts. The rearrangement links TRBV28 to TRBJ1-1, with TRBD1 as a possible D gene (5 bases). Per germline, CDR1 MDHEN and CDR2 SYDVKM. The V and J ends lost 6 bases and 0 bases respectively, with 11 bases between them. The CDR3 is 14 residues long. The CDR3 sequence is CASRHRGMNTEAFF. The CDR3 region has the DNA TGTGCCAGCAGACATAGGGGCATGAACACTGAAGCTTTCTTT.

A remark on this clonotype: The junction does not match germline at one end; this may be a read error. The rearrangement uses TRBV5-3 and TRBJ1-6; 8 bases map to TRBD1. TRBV5-3 is filed as an ORF, its function uncertain. The CDR3 totals 16 residues. CDR3 nucleotide sequence: TGTGCCAGCAGCTTGGACAGGGAGACCTATAATTCACCCCTCCACTTT. Translating it yields CASSLDRETYNSPLHF.

Only one count was recorded for this clonotype. This rearrangement joins TRBV4-1 to TRBJ2-1; 8 bases line up with TRBD1. This CDR3 region has 15 residues. In germline, CDR1 is MGHRA, CDR2 YSYEKL. Trimming removed 4 bases from V and 6 bases from J; junction bases left unmatched: 8. The CDR3 region is CASSPSQGAFNEQFF. The CDR3 DNA follows: TGCGCCAGCAGCCCGTCCCAGGGGGCCTTCAATGAGCAGTTCTTC.

This clonotype was detected a few times. The rearrangement joins TRBV7-9 to TRBJ1-1; D gene uncertain. The V gene's germline CDR1 is SEHNR and CDR2 FQNEAQ (reference sequence). This CDR3 contains 13 residues. V lost 0 bases to trimming and J lost 4 bases, with 6 bases between them. CDR3 loop: CASSLATLTEAFF. CDR3 nucleotides: TGTGCCAGCAGCTTAGCCACACTCACTGAAGCTTTCTTT.

The chain links TRBV4-1 to TRBJ2-1; D is perhaps TRBD1 (6 bases). This CDR3 is built from 15 residues. The V gene lost 2 bases and the J gene lost 7 bases, with 15 bases spanning the gap. The germline CDR1 and CDR2 sequences are MGHRA and YSYEKL. CDR3 amino acids: CASSQWQGSANEQFF. Written as DNA, the CDR3 is TGCGCCAGCAGCCAATGGCAGGGGTCCGCGAATGAGCAGTTCTTC.

This clonotype was recorded a few times. V and J are TRBV25-1 and TRBJ2-1; 9 bases are shared with TRBD1. With 3 bases clipped from V and 10 bases from J, the junction kept 10 bases outside the gene matches. CDR1 is MGHDK and CDR2 is SYGVNS in the germline V gene. The CDR3 runs 15 residues. The CDR3 DNA reads as TGTGCCAGCAGTGAGCCGGGACAGGGCGTTCGGGAGCAGTTCTTC. The encoded protein is CASSEPGQGVREQFF.

The chain recombines TRBV11-2 with TRBJ2-1; a possible D gene is TRBD2 (6 bases). The CDR3 spans 13 residues. Germline CDR1 reads SGHAT; CDR2 reads FQNNGV. The V end was cut by 5 bases, the J end by 4 bases, with 9 bases between. CDR3 residues: CASSPGLYNEQFF. Written as DNA, the CDR3 is TGTGCCAGCAGCCCCGGACTATACAATGAGCAGTTCTTC.

This clonotype showed up many times. J is TRBJ1-1 and V is TRBV7-2; D is perhaps TRBD1 (5 bases). The CDR3 length is 14 residues. The ends were cut back, 1 base at V and 4 bases at J, with 10 bases in the middle. Germline V lookup: CDR1 SGHTA, CDR2 FQGNSA. The CDR3 is CASSLVQGSTEAFF. The CDR3 bases are TGTGCCAGCAGCTTAGTCCAGGGAAGCACTGAAGCTTTCTTT. Full variable domain (missing parts from reference TRBV7-2 and TRBJ1-1): GAGVSQSPSNKVTEKGKDVELRCDPISGHTALYWYRQSLGQGLEFLIYFQGNSAPDKSGLPSDRFSAERTGGSVSTLTIQRTQQEDSAVYLCASSLVQGSTEAFFGQGTRLTVV.

The chain carries TRBV6-1 and TRBJ1-4; tentative D call: TRBD1 (6 bases). Trimming stripped 8 bases from V and 6 bases from J, with 16 bases between. CDR3 length equals 14 residues. CDR1 and CDR2 (germline): MNHNS, SASEGT. The CDR3 spells CASGRWTEYEKLFF. The CDR3 DNA reads as TGTGCCAGCGGCCGTTGGACAGAGTATGAAAAACTGTTTTTT.

The gene calls are TRBV7-2 and TRBJ2-3; D remains ambiguous. Deletions cut 1 base from V and 5 bases from J, with 10 bases between. CDR3 length: 14 residues. The germline V gene has CDR1 SGHTA and CDR2 FQGNSA. CDR3 coding DNA: TGTGCCAGCAGCTTAGTTCCAGATGGAGATACGCAGTATTTT. Translated, it gives CASSLVPDGDTQYF.

There are a few counts of this clonotype. The gene calls are TRBV5-6 and TRBJ2-7; 7 nucleotides agree with TRBD1. The CDR3 contains 13 residues. Germline loops: CDR1 SGHDT, CDR2 YYEEEE. V was clipped by 3 bases and J by 3 bases; unmatched bases: 3. CDR3 nucleotide sequence: TGTGCCAGCAGCTCCCGGGACAGCTACGAGCAGTACTTC. Residues: CASSSRDSYEQYF. The full variable domain, its missing parts supplied by reference TRBV5-6 and TRBJ2-7, is DAGVTQSPTHLIKTRGQQVTLRCSPKSGHDTVSWYQQALGQGPQFIFQYYEEEERQRGNFPDRFSGHQFPNYSSELNVNALLLGDSALYLCASSSRDSYEQYFGPGTRLTVT.

The genes are TRBV27 and TRBJ2-2, with D hard to call. Germline V gives CDR1 MNHEY, CDR2 SMNVEV (reference sequence). V gave up 3 bases and J gave up 5 bases, with 4 bases separating them. CDR3 length: 12 residues. For the CDR3, the DNA is TGTGCCAGCAGTTTTAGTACCGGGGAGCTGTTTTTT. Translating it yields CASSFSTGELFF.

This clonotype was counted a few times. This chain links TRBV2 with TRBJ2-7, with D maybe TRBD1 (7 bases). V gave up 8 bases and J gave up 0 bases, with 26 bases separating them. This CDR3 has 18 amino acids. Germline V gives CDR1 SNHLY, CDR2 FYNNEI. CDR3 region: CASGWLETGRLPSYEQYF. The CDR3 DNA reads TGTGCCAGCGGCTGGTTGGAGACAGGGAGGCTACCCTCCTACGAGCAGTACTTC.

Points on this clonotype: Germline and junction disagree at one end, which may indicate a read error. This chain joins TRBV12-5 and TRBJ1-5; a weak D match, TRBD1 (5 bases). Germline CDR1 is LGHNT and CDR2 is FRNRAP. This CDR3 contains 16 residues. In DNA form, the CDR3 reads TGTGCTAGTGGTTCCTATCTGGAGGTGGACAATCGGCCCCAGCATTTT. The encoded protein is CASGSYLEVDNRPQHF.

This clonotype has just a few counts. The chain carries TRBV7-2 and TRBJ2-7; a possible D gene is TRBD2 (5 bases). V gave up 1 base and J gave up 7 bases, with 14 bases separating them. This CDR3 has 14 amino acids. The germline gives CDR1 SGHTA, CDR2 FQGNSA. This CDR3 reads CASSLEASDWEQYF. The CDR3 DNA is TGTGCCAGCAGCTTAGAAGCGTCGGACTGGGAGCAGTACTTC.

This clonotype was seen a single time. One base away lies a much larger clone, so this may be a sequencing read error. This chain links TRBV6-4 with TRBJ2-2, with D unresolved. The CDR3 runs 15 residues. From germline, CDR1 is MRHNA and CDR2 SNTAGT. CDR3 region: CVSSDGAAHTGELFF. In DNA form, the CDR3 reads TGTGTCAGCAGTGATGGCGCGGCTCACACCGGGGAGCTGTTTTTT.

At least ten counts were recorded for this clonotype. This rearrangement joins TRBV7-8 to TRBJ1-5, with D maybe TRBD1 (6 bases). Per germline, CDR1 SGHVS and CDR2 FQNEAQ. The CDR3 length is 16 residues. Trimming pared 8 bases from V and 0 bases from J, leaving 17 bases between. CDR3 in DNA: TGTGCCAGCTACAAATCGACAGGTGTTAGCAATCAGCCCCAGCATTTT. It encodes CASYKSTGVSNQPQHF.

The rearrangement links TRBV20-1 to TRBJ1-2; 7 bases align to TRBD1. Germline V lookup: CDR1 DFQATT, CDR2 SNEGSKA (reference sequence). With V trimmed by 0 bases and J by 6 bases, 13 bases remained unmatched. This CDR3 has 16 residues. CDR3 coding DNA: TGCAGTGCTAGAGATCAGACAGGGACGGGATTAAATGGCTACACCTTC. Translation: CSARDQTGTGLNGYTF.

The chain combines TRBV5-1 with TRBJ2-1; 14 nucleotides line up with TRBD2. V gave up 0 bases and J gave up 4 bases; unmatched junction bases: 6. Germline CDR1 SGHRS, CDR2 YFSETQ. The CDR3 totals 18 residues. CDR3 protein: CASSLAGTSGGPYNEQFF. Written as DNA, the CDR3 is TGCGCCAGCAGCTTGGCTGGGACTAGCGGGGGCCCATACAATGAGCAGTTCTTC.

This clonotype was detected a few times. The chain recombines TRBV11-1 with TRBJ1-3; D is uncertain. The ends were cut back, 2 bases at V and 5 bases at J, with 16 bases in the middle. Germline V lookup: CDR1 SGHAT, CDR2 FQDESV (reference sequence). The CDR3 is 16 amino acids. The CDR3 nucleotides are TGTGCCAGCAGCTTACTCATCCCCGACGGACGAAACACCATATATTTT. Translation: CASSLLIPDGRNTIYF.

This chain uses TRBV7-4 with TRBJ2-1; 7 bases are shared with TRBD1. The CDR3 has 19 residues. In germline, CDR1 is SGHVT, CDR2 SQSDAQ. The ends lost 7 bases at V and 6 bases at J; junction bases unmatched: 24. The CDR3 DNA reads TGTGCCAGCAACAAACTACCCCCCAACAGGGGTTGTAGGGTCAATGAGCAGTTCTTC. Protein product: CASNKLPPNRGCRVNEQFF.

A single count supports this clonotype. This sequence joins TRBV4-1 and TRBJ1-2; D not resolved. Trimming cost V 1 base and J 4 bases, with 13 bases left between them. The length of the CDR3 is 15 residues. Germline assignment: CDR1 MGHRA and CDR2 YSYEKL. CDR3 protein: CASSQVGSAGYGYTF. In DNA, the CDR3 is TGCGCCAGCAGCCAAGTTGGTTCGGCAGGCTATGGCTACACCTTC.

The chain is built from TRBV7-8 and TRBJ2-1; D perhaps matches TRBD2 (6 bases). V lost 5 bases and J 5 bases, leaving 25 bases between the germline ends. The germline CDR1 and CDR2 sequences are SGHVS and FQNEAQ. The CDR3 has 18 residues. CDR3 nucleotide sequence: TGTGCCAGCAGCCCCTGGGCGCGGGAAGGGCCTTTTAACAATGAGCAGTTCTTC. Its protein is CASSPWAREGPFNNEQFF.

This clonotype came up many times. The chain joins TRBV7-8 to TRBJ2-1; tentative D call: TRBD2 (6 bases). Germline CDR1 is SGHVS and CDR2 is FQNEAQ. Trimming shortened V by 0 bases and J by 4 bases, and 13 bases separated the two germline ends. CDR3 size: 16 residues. The CDR3: CASSLAGPSEYNEQFF. The CDR3 DNA is TGTGCCAGCAGCTTAGCCGGGCCTAGCGAGTACAATGAGCAGTTCTTC.

This clonotype has a count of ten or more. The chain employs TRBV6-1 and TRBJ1-3; TRBD1 might be the D (5 bases). Trimming pared 5 bases from V and 4 bases from J, leaving 15 bases between. This CDR3 is built from 15 residues. Germline CDR1 and CDR2: MNHNS and SASEGT. CDR3 protein: CASSSDGAGGNTIYF. The CDR3 DNA sequence: TGTGCCAGCAGTAGCGATGGGGCGGGCGGAAACACCATATATTTT.

This clonotype turned up a few times. The chain is built from TRBV7-2 and TRBJ1-2; a weak D match, TRBD1 (5 bases). Per the germline V gene, CDR1 is SGHTA and CDR2 is FQGNSA. The CDR3 length is 14 residues. Deletions cut 5 bases from V and 4 bases from J, with 14 bases between. Written as DNA, the CDR3 is TGTGCCAGCAGCAGCGGGACGGGACTCTATGGCTACACCTTC. It encodes CASSSGTGLYGYTF.

The rearrangement uses TRBV11-2 and TRBJ2-1; the D gene is possibly TRBD2 (7 bases). The CDR3 length is 14 residues. Germline CDR1 SGHAT, CDR2 FQNNGV. Deletions cut 1 base from V and 9 bases from J, with 13 bases between. This CDR3 is CASSLVGGPVEQFF. CDR3 bases: TGTGCCAGCAGCTTAGTCGGGGGGCCGGTTGAGCAGTTCTTC.

The chain joins TRBV7-9 to TRBJ2-7; D unclear. The CDR3 has 14 residues. The germline gives CDR1 SEHNR, CDR2 FQNEAQ (reference sequence). The V end lost 6 bases, the J end lost 2 bases, and 14 bases lay between the germline ends. CDR3 protein: CASSRILDPYEQYF. CDR3 bases: TGTGCCAGCAGTCGTATATTGGACCCCTACGAGCAGTACTTC.

The CDR3 sequence: CASRSEVSSLHF. DNA for the CDR3: TGTGCCAGCAGGAGCGAGGTATCATCCCTCCACTTT. V and J are TRBV7-6 and TRBJ1-6, with D unclear. The V and J ends lost 6 bases and 14 bases respectively, with 14 bases between them. CDR3 length: 12 amino acids. Germline V lookup: CDR1 SGHVS, CDR2 FNYEAQ.

The rearrangement uses TRBV7-9 and TRBJ2-5; no clear D. CDR1 and CDR2 from the germline V gene are SEHNR and FQNEAQ (reference sequence). Trimming cost V 1 base and J 2 bases, with 17 bases left between them. This CDR3 region has 17 residues. CDR3 amino acids: CASSLGAASPAQETQYF. DNA for the CDR3: TGTGCCAGCAGCTTAGGGGCGGCCTCCCCGGCTCAAGAGACCCAGTACTTC.